What follows are 10 T cell receptor beta chains derived from one specimen sequenced in a study of cytomegalovirus exposure and HLA in healthy donors. TCRdb's table, derived via immunoSEQ multiplex PCR, lists solely in-frame clones and lacks some. The table lists fewer than 100,000 clones, approximately 94% of them singletons. Sample: PBMCs. These receptor sequences come from a woman between 18 and 30 years old in good health and CMV-seropositive.

The rearrangement uses TRBV28 and TRBJ2-7, with D maybe TRBD1 (7 bases). This CDR3 has 17 residues. With 5 bases removed from V and 0 bases from J, the gap between germline ends came to 20 bases. From germline, CDR1 is MDHEN and CDR2 SYDVKM. CDR3 coding DNA: TGTGCCAGCAGTCCAGGGGGGCGGACTCGAAGCTCCTACGAGCAGTACTTC. Its protein is CASSPGGRTRSSYEQYF.

The rearrangement links TRBV29-1 to TRBJ2-7, with 13 bases that match TRBD2. Germline CDR1 SQVTM, CDR2 ANQGSEA. V trimming: 5 bases; J trimming: 4 bases; junction bases outside the gene matches: 5. CDR3 length equals 14 residues. This CDR3 reads CSVQWTSGSYEQYF. In DNA, the CDR3 is TGCAGCGTTCAGTGGACTAGCGGGAGTTACGAGCAGTACTTC.

CDR3 amino acids: CASSLGFNLQFF. CDR3 in DNA: TGTGCCAGCAGCCTCGGGTTTAATTTGCAGTTCTTC. This chain joins TRBV11-2 and TRBJ2-1; D gene ambiguous. There are 12 residues in the CDR3. V dropped 5 bases and J dropped 12 bases, with 14 bases sitting between them. In germline, CDR1 is SGHAT, CDR2 FQNNGV.

The chain is built from TRBV5-1 and TRBJ1-1; perhaps TRBD1 as D (5 bases). V lost 6 bases and J 1 base, leaving 19 bases between the germline ends. This CDR3 is built from 16 residues. CDR1 and CDR2 (germline): SGHRS, YFSETQ. The chain's CDR3 is CASNQSSGWGNTEAFF. CDR3 nucleotides: TGCGCCAGCAACCAATCTTCAGGGTGGGGGAACACTGAAGCTTTCTTT.

The chain joins TRBV4-1 to TRBJ1-1; D possibly corresponds to TRBD1 (5 bases). CDR3 length: 16 amino acids. CDR1 and CDR2 from the germline V gene are MGHRA and YSYEKL. V was pared by 0 bases and J by 6 bases, with 17 bases between. In nucleotides, the CDR3 is TGCGCCAGCAGCCAAGAGGTAGGGGATCGGGAGGCTGAAGCTTTCTTT. The encoded protein is CASSQEVGDREAEAFF.

The chain combines TRBV21-1 with TRBJ1-6. TRBV21-1 is labeled a pseudogene. CDR3 length: 16 residues. Here the CDR3 DNA reads TGTGCCAGCACTTCGCGGAGTAGCTCCTATAATTCACCCCTCCACTTT. Amino acids: CASTSRSSSYNSPLHF.

The chain links TRBV5-8 to TRBJ1-5, with D hard to call. The germline V gene has CDR1 SGHTS and CDR2 YDEGEE. Deletions cut 0 bases from V and 1 base from J, with 8 bases between. This CDR3 is 15 amino acids long. DNA for the CDR3: TGTGCCAGCAGCTTGGGGGCTGCGAGCAATCAGCCCCAGCATTTT. It encodes CASSLGAASNQPQHF.

The chain is built from TRBV11-3 and TRBJ2-5; 9 bases align to TRBD2. Looked up from germline, CDR1 is SGHNT and CDR2 is YENEEA. The CDR3 runs to 17 residues. Trimming at V came to 2 bases and at J to 5 bases, leaving 12 bases not matched to a gene. Here the CDR3 reads CASSLYPTSGETETQYF. CDR3 bases: TGTGCCAGCAGCTTATATCCGACTAGCGGTGAGACGGAGACCCAGTACTTC.

The rearrangement uses TRBV2 and TRBJ2-7; TRBD1 might be the D (5 bases). V gave up 5 bases and J gave up 3 bases, with 11 bases separating them. CDR1 and CDR2 (germline): SNHLY, FYNNEI. This CDR3 contains 13 residues. In DNA form, the CDR3 reads TGTGCCAGCAGTCTCGAAGACAGCTACGAGCAGTACTTC. Translating it yields CASSLEDSYEQYF.

This chain joins TRBV11-2 and TRBJ2-7, with no clear D. V gave up 5 bases and J gave up 4 bases, with 21 bases separating them. CDR1 SGHAT and CDR2 FQNNGV come from the germline V gene. This CDR3 is 16 amino acids long. CDR3 sequence (DNA): TGTGCCAGCAGCCGAATGGCCGCTTACGAACCATACGAGCAGTACTTC. This sequence encodes CASSRMAAYEPYEQYF.